The clone carrying this TCR beta chain occurred once. This specimen belongs to a study of blood T cell repertoires in COVID-19. The protocol was immunoSEQ multiplex PCR, while the TCRdb copy is restricted to in-frame clones and leaves out a portion. Of fewer than 200,000 clones listed, around 81% were seen once; the top ten hold roughly 11%. The source of this sequence is a man between 65 and 85 years old with active or convalescent COVID-19. Sequencing was carried out using peripheral blood.

The CDR3 here is CASSAEATDTQYF. The CDR3 nucleotides read TGCGCCAGCAGTGCAGAGGCCACAGATACGCAGTATTTT. The gene calls are TRBV10-1 and TRBJ2-3; unclear D gene. CDR1 WNHNN and CDR2 SYGVQD come from the germline V gene (reference sequence). CDR3 length: 13 amino acids. Deletions cut 4 bases from V and 2 bases from J, with 7 bases between.